This entry describes one T cell receptor beta chain. This clone was seen once. Its antigen is not yet known. Base qualities are missing; no much larger clone stands one base away. The CDR3 runs 16 amino acids, cysteine and phenylalanine included. The CDR3 DNA has 48 bases and is translated from base 1. The germline V end is reduced by 6 bases and the J end by 3 bases; junction bases left unmatched: 10. The germline V gene (reference sequence) specifies LNHDA as CDR1 and SQIVND as CDR2. The entry originates in a study of shared clonotypes between healthy human individuals (dated by TCRdb to the early 2020s). General notes on the study: The cohort included a few men and two women between 18 and 49 years of age. To estimate repertoire size and how much clonotype sharing occurs between individuals, the study deeply sequenced the blood TCR repertoires of 4 to 6 healthy adults. Between about 0.94 and 10 billion PBMCs per donor were obtained by leukapheresis. Different laboratories and diverse techniques were used to prepare libraries and sequence TCR repertoires, to increase sequencing depth and limit assay-specific biases. Points the paper makes about the study in general: Because the study included a small number of donors, the genetic and exposure-history diversity represented was limited. Sampling was restricted to blood, and TCR repertoires in tissues likely differ from the TCR repertoires found in blood. Based on pairwise subsampling, the degree of clonotype sharing among donors was expected to be affected by sequencing depth.

Using the deep immunoSEQ assay, TCR CDR3 regions were amplified from genomic DNA by multiplex PCR. Genomic DNA extracted from each cell subset was distributed evenly over all wells of several immunoSEQ 96-well plates, and each plate served as one replicate. For unsorted PBMC, each replicate PCR was loaded with 300 to 350 ng genomic DNA, equivalent to approximately 33,000 T cell genomes. Ten immunoSEQ deep assay plates were used to sequence unsorted PBMC genomic DNA. Purified libraries were measured with a Qubit 3.0 fluorometer, size-checked on a Bioanalyzer 2100, and measured again with the KAPA Library Quantification kit. Every immunoSEQ 96-well plate was sequenced on a separate single-read 150-cycle Illumina NextSeq 550 flow cell. The original pipeline was this. Because the immunoSEQ output included only junctional sequences and no quality scores, the filtering could not be the same as the filtering used for full-length reads. To assign V/J genes and CDR3, sequences were annotated using PyIR, a Python wrapper for IgBLAST v1.9, with IMGT germline references. Reads were filtered out if the reads had weak V/J assignments (E-value above 1e-6), no CDR3, stop codons, out-of-frame junctions, or ambiguous translated residues. A V3J clonotype was defined by an identical inferred V gene, J gene, and CDR3 amino acid sequence. Percentage overlap between repertoires was calculated by dividing the number of shared unique clonotypes by the size of the smaller repertoire. Three approaches were used to assess repertoire richness: RTK rarefaction, the Chao1 estimator, and Recon v2.1 estimates of unobserved clonotypes. TCRdb took over this immuneACCESS table, retaining in-frame rearrangements with V and J assigned. Such tables are incomplete; in checked studies, under half of the missing clones stem from an unresolved V gene, and the remainder is unexplained. V, J and clone size reflect that table, while D and trimming were determined from the DNA. The sample table contains fewer than 650,000 clones; only one count was recorded for about three quarters of them. Roughly 13% of the sample comes from the top ten.

The donors were healthy, HIV-negative adults with no recently reported acute infections or vaccinations. All donors were Caucasian adults living in Nashville, Tennessee, USA. For unsorted samples, roughly 81 million PBMCs were counted and genomic DNA was extracted with the QIAamp DNA Blood Mini kit. Blood was obtained by leukapheresis, after which PBMCs were separated by Ficoll-Histopaque density gradient centrifugation and cryopreserved in liquid nitrogen vapor phase. The rearrangement joined TRBV19 to TRBJ1-2, and TRBD1 aligns with 10 junction nucleotides. The receptor comes from a woman aged 40 to 50 in good health. Some clones in this sample may be carry-over from other donors' samples. The sequenced sample consisted of PBMCs. CDR3 loop: CASRAMTGQGYYGYTF. The sequence in DNA is TGTGCCAGTAGAGCGATGACGGGACAGGGGTACTATGGCTACACCTTC.